Below, 29 T cell receptor beta chains from the same sample are listed, as sequenced in a study of cytomegalovirus exposure and HLA in healthy donors. The primer mix had 60 Vbeta and 13 Jbeta primers. Repertoires were generated with immunoSEQ multiplex PCR, while TCRdb's copy carries only in-frame clones and drops some. Here the sample spans more than 80,000 clones, less than 85% being singletons. Sequencing used PBMCs. The receptors were gathered from a man aged 55 to 69 in good health and CMV-seronegative.

CDR3 in amino acids: CASSTHTDTQYF. CDR3 nucleotide sequence: TGTGCCAGCTCGACACACACAGATACGCAGTATTTT. V gene TRBV2 combines with J gene TRBJ2-3; no reliable D call. There are 12 residues in the CDR3. CDR1 and CDR2 (germline): SNHLY, FYNNEI. Trimming removed 8 bases at V and 2 bases at J, with 8 bases between.

The gene calls are TRBV7-9 and TRBJ1-1, with D unresolved. Between the trimmed V and J ends, which lost 7 bases and 0 bases, there was a span of 15 bases. This CDR3 has 15 residues. Germline V gene sequence: CDR1 SEHNR, CDR2 FQNEAQ (reference sequence). The CDR3 here is CASIQVGGLNTEAFF. CDR3 in DNA: TGTGCCAGCATCCAAGTGGGAGGGTTGAACACTGAAGCTTTCTTT.

V usage is TRBV18 and J usage is TRBJ1-4, with TRBD1 as a possible D gene (5 bases). The V end lost 6 bases, the J end lost 8 bases, and 13 bases lay between the germline ends. Germline-derived CDR1 and CDR2 are KGHSH and LQKENI. The CDR3 spans 13 residues. CDR3 bases: TGTGCCAGCTCCAGGGCGAAGAACGAAAAACTGTTTTTT. Translating gives CASSRAKNEKLFF.

The chain couples TRBV11-2 to TRBJ2-7; D gene uncertain. Germline assignment: CDR1 SGHAT and CDR2 FQNNGV. V was clipped by 1 base and J by 3 bases, with 7 bases between them. This CDR3 has 13 amino acids. The CDR3 sequence: CASSLAPYYEQYV. The CDR3 DNA reads as TGTGCCAGCAGCTTAGCCCCCTACTACGAGCAGTACGTC.

The V call is TRBV28, the J call TRBJ2-2, with 7 bases fitting TRBD1. The germline V gene has CDR1 MDHEN and CDR2 SYDVKM. The CDR3 length is 18 residues. V lost 3 bases and J lost 0; bases outside the gene matches: 10. Written as DNA, the CDR3 is TGTGCCAGCAGTTTGGGCACCGGGACAGCCTCGAACACCGGGGAGCTGTTTTTT. Amino acids: CASSLGTGTASNTGELFF. Supplemented by reference TRBV28 and TRBJ2-2, the full variable domain reads DVKVTQSSRYLVKRTGEKVFLECVQDMDHENMFWYRQDPGLGLRLIYFSYDVKMKEKGDIPEGYSVSREKKERFSLILESASTNQTSMYLCASSLGTGTASNTGELFFGEGSRLTVL.

The genes are TRBV25-1 and TRBJ2-5; TRBD2 matches at 7 bases. Germline loops: CDR1 MGHDK, CDR2 SYGVNS. With V trimmed by 3 bases and J by 5 bases, 6 bases remained unmatched. The CDR3 covers 14 residues. The CDR3 sequence is CASSDPRGSETQYF. CDR3 bases: TGTGCCAGCAGTGATCCGCGGGGGTCGGAGACCCAGTACTTC.

The V gene is TRBV7-9, the J gene TRBJ2-1; possible D gene TRBD1, 6 bases. The CDR3 runs to 16 residues. The V end lost 1 base, the J end lost 1 base, and 11 bases lay between the germline ends. CDR1 and CDR2 (germline): SEHNR, FQNEAQ (reference sequence). The CDR3 reads CASSLGGRGSYNEQFF. CDR3 DNA sequence: TGTGCCAGCAGCTTAGGGGGGCGCGGATCCTACAATGAGCAGTTCTTC.

This clone was found a few times. The V gene is TRBV28, the J gene TRBJ2-3, with D tentatively TRBD1 (6 bases). CDR1 and CDR2 (germline): MDHEN, SYDVKM. V shed 8 bases and J shed 2 bases, with 11 bases lying between them. The CDR3 length is 13 residues. CDR3 sequence (DNA): TGTGCCAGCCAGACAGGCTCCACAGATACGCAGTATTTT. Its protein product is CASQTGSTDTQYF.

In its sample, this clone was seen a few times. The J gene is TRBJ1-2, the V gene TRBV6-5; 7 bases fit TRBD1. This CDR3 comprises 14 residues. Germline V CDR1 and CDR2: MNHEY, SVGAGI. V shed 6 bases and J 7 bases; nucleotides not matched to a gene: 11. This chain's CDR3 is CASRTDRAPVGYTF. As DNA, the CDR3 is TGTGCCAGCAGGACAGACAGGGCTCCCGTTGGCTACACCTTC.

The rearrangement uses TRBV7-6 and TRBJ2-1; D is ambiguous. Per germline, CDR1 SGHVS and CDR2 FNYEAQ. This CDR3 spans 15 amino acids. The V and J ends lost 3 bases and 0 bases respectively, with 9 bases between them. The chain's CDR3 is CASSFVTSSYNEQFF. CDR3 DNA sequence: TGTGCCAGCAGCTTCGTCACGAGCTCCTACAATGAGCAGTTCTTC.

This chain joins TRBV30 and TRBJ1-5; the match to TRBD1 covers 8 bases. There are 17 residues in the CDR3. The V gene end was trimmed by 5 bases and the J gene end by 1 base; junction bases not matched to a gene: 13. The germline V gene has CDR1 GTSNPN and CDR2 SVGIG (reference sequence). CDR3 region: CAWGKGQGAMSNQPQHF. CDR3 sequence (DNA): TGTGCCTGGGGAAAAGGGCAGGGGGCGATGAGCAATCAGCCCCAGCATTTT.

V and J are TRBV5-6 and TRBJ1-1, with D possibly TRBD1 on 5 matching bases. The CDR3 is made up of 13 amino acids. Germline V gene sequence: CDR1 SGHDT, CDR2 YYEEEE. Trimming removed 1 base at V and 7 bases at J, with 11 bases between. Here the CDR3 reads CASSLLEGIEAFF. The CDR3 DNA is TGTGCCAGCAGCTTGTTGGAGGGGATTGAAGCTTTCTTT.

The V and J genes are TRBV7-2 and TRBJ1-1, with unresolved D. CDR3 length: 13 residues. Trimming left V 3 bases short and J 0 bases short, with 5 bases between. CDR1 and CDR2 (germline): SGHTA, FQGNSA. DNA for the CDR3: TGTGCCAGCAGCTTTGCGATGAACACTGAAGCTTTCTTT. This translates into CASSFAMNTEAFF.

This chain links TRBV4-1 with TRBJ1-5; the D gene is possibly TRBD1 (6 bases). The CDR3 spans 15 residues. Trimming shortened V by 1 base and J by 5 bases, and 12 bases separated the two germline ends. CDR1 and CDR2 from the germline V gene are MGHRA and YSYEKL. CDR3 DNA sequence: TGCGCCAGCAGCCAAGTCTCGACAGGCTATCAGCCCCAGCATTTT. Its translation is CASSQVSTGYQPQHF.

This clone appeared a single time. This rearrangement joins TRBV27 to TRBJ2-3; TRBD2 is a possible D gene (6 bases). Per germline, CDR1 MNHEY and CDR2 SMNVEV (reference sequence). The CDR3 covers 16 residues. V shed 5 bases and J shed 4 bases, with 19 bases lying between them. The CDR3 nucleotides read TGTGCCAGCAGTCTCCGGGACTCCATTGGGGCAGATACGCAGTATTTT. It is translated as CASSLRDSIGADTQYF.

The chain is built from TRBV6-6 and TRBJ2-3; possibly TRBD2 for D (6 bases). Germline assignment: CDR1 MNHNY and CDR2 SVGAGI (reference sequence). This CDR3 comprises 15 residues. V lost 6 bases and J lost 9, with 22 bases in between. CDR3 coding DNA: TGTGCCAGCAGCTTTCTTGGGACTCCTGAGGGAACGCAGTATTTT. It codes for CASSFLGTPEGTQYF.

In its sample, this clone was seen a few times. The chain is built from TRBV27 and TRBJ2-1, with 9 positions matching TRBD2. The CDR3 is 12 amino acids. Germline trimming cut 5 bases from V and 14 bases from J; bases unmatched to any gene: 7. Germline V gene data show CDR1 as MNHEY and CDR2 as SMNVEV (reference sequence). The CDR3 region is CASSTAGGPEFF. DNA of the CDR3: TGTGCCAGCAGTACTGCGGGAGGGCCGGAGTTCTTC.

The V call is TRBV9, the J call TRBJ1-6; D gene ambiguous. Per germline, CDR1 SGDLS and CDR2 YYNGEE. The CDR3 is 14 amino acids. The V gene lost 0 bases and the J gene lost 7 bases, with 8 bases spanning the gap. CDR3 residues: CASSVEGGNSPLHF. CDR3 in DNA: TGTGCCAGCAGCGTAGAGGGCGGGAATTCACCCCTCCACTTT.

The chain couples TRBV9 to TRBJ1-3; D not certain. Germline V gene lookup returns CDR1 SGDLS and CDR2 YYNGEE. Trimming stripped 0 bases from V and 0 bases from J, with 10 bases between. The CDR3 is made up of 16 amino acids. CDR3 nucleotides: TGTGCCAGCAGCGTAGTTACGGGAGGCTCTGGAAACACCATATATTTT. Translating gives CASSVVTGGSGNTIYF.

As DNA, the CDR3 is TGCAGCGCCGAGGAGTGGGAGAACCAGTTCTTC. Its translation is CSAEEWENQFF. V gene TRBV29-1 combines with J gene TRBJ2-1; a possible D gene is TRBD2 (5 bases). Germline V lookup: CDR1 SQVTM, CDR2 ANQGSEA. CDR3 size: 11 residues. Trimming shortened V by 7 bases and J by 13 bases, and 17 bases separated the two germline ends.

This sequence joins TRBV6-6 and TRBJ1-1; possibly TRBD1 for D (5 bases). Germline values: CDR1 MNHNY, CDR2 SVGAGI (reference sequence). V was clipped by 4 bases and J by 3 bases, with 18 bases between them. The CDR3 is made up of 16 amino acids. The CDR3 reads CASSSPGPGGDTEAFF. Written as DNA, the CDR3 is TGTGCCAGCAGTTCACCCGGCCCCGGGGGGGACACTGAAGCTTTCTTT.

The V and J genes are TRBV7-9 and TRBJ2-1; 9 nucleotides match TRBD2. The CDR3 sequence is 16 residues long. The germline V gene encodes CDR1 SEHNR and CDR2 FQNEAQ (reference sequence). V trimming: 3 bases; J trimming: 8 bases; junction bases outside the gene matches: 11. Here the CDR3 reads CASSFPRGGGEDEQFF. CDR3 DNA: TGTGCCAGCAGCTTCCCTCGAGGCGGGGGGGAAGATGAGCAGTTCTTC.

This clone was recorded once. The chain uses TRBV7-9 and TRBJ1-2, with a possible D match to TRBD1 (6 bases). This CDR3 is 14 amino acids long. Trimming left V 5 bases short and J 6 bases short, with 16 bases between. CDR1 and CDR2 (germline): SEHNR, FQNEAQ (reference sequence). This CDR3 reads CASSPFAGVHGYTF. For the CDR3, the DNA is TGTGCCAGCAGCCCATTTGCAGGGGTCCATGGCTACACCTTC. The full variable domain, in which reference TRBV7-9 and TRBJ1-2 provide the parts outside the CDR3, is DTGVSQNPRHKITKRGQNVTFRCDPISEHNRLYWYRQTLGQGPEFLTYFQNEAQLEKSRLLSDRFSAERPKGSFSTLEIQRTEQGDSAMYLCASSPFAGVHGYTFGSGTRLTVV.

This clone was observed a single time. V gene TRBV10-3 combines with J gene TRBJ2-1; 15 bases are shared with TRBD2. This CDR3 spans 18 amino acids. Looked up from germline, CDR1 is ENHRY and CDR2 is SYGVKD. After removal of 10 bases from V and 1 base from J, the junction contained 11 bases not matched to a gene. CDR3 sequence: CATRGQGLAGGSYNEQFF. The CDR3 DNA follows: TGTGCCACCAGGGGACAGGGACTAGCGGGGGGTTCCTACAATGAGCAGTTCTTC.

The J gene is TRBJ2-2, the V gene TRBV6-6; maybe TRBD2 (7 bases). The CDR3 has 14 amino acids. Germline V gives CDR1 MNHNY, CDR2 SVGAGI (reference sequence). Trimming removed 11 bases at V and 4 bases at J, with 17 bases between. The CDR3 protein is CAVRGGASTGELFF. As DNA, the CDR3 is TGTGCCGTAAGGGGGGGGGCGAGCACCGGGGAGCTGTTTTTT.

The rearrangement joins TRBV27 to TRBJ1-5; no clear D. The CDR3 loop spans 13 amino acids. With 3 bases removed from V and 3 bases from J, the gap between germline ends came to 6 bases. Germline values: CDR1 MNHEY, CDR2 SMNVEV (reference sequence). The CDR3 coding sequence is TGTGCCAGCAGTTTCGGGTACAATCAGCCCCAGCATTTT. Amino acid sequence: CASSFGYNQPQHF.

This chain uses TRBV5-4 with TRBJ2-2; 8 bases line up with TRBD1. The CDR3 covers 14 residues. V dropped 5 bases and J dropped 6; count of bases not matched to a gene: 6. From germline, CDR1 is SGHNT and CDR2 YYREEE (reference sequence). The CDR3 loop is CASSRQGISGELFF. The DNA for the CDR3 is TGTGCCAGCAGTAGACAGGGGATTTCCGGGGAGCTGTTTTTT.

V gene TRBV5-1 combines with J gene TRBJ2-1, with D uncertain. Per the germline V gene, CDR1 is SGHRS and CDR2 is YFSETQ. This CDR3 has 15 residues. V shed 0 bases and J shed 0 bases, with 7 bases lying between them. The CDR3 protein is CASSLEGVSYNEQFF. Written as DNA, the CDR3 is TGCGCCAGCAGCTTGGAAGGAGTCTCCTACAATGAGCAGTTCTTC. Filled out from reference TRBV5-1 and TRBJ2-1, the complete variable domain reads KAGVTQTPRYLIKTRGQQVTLSCSPISGHRSVSWYQQTPGQGLQFLFEYFSETQRNKGNFPGRFSGRQFSNSRSEMNVSTLELGDSALYLCASSLEGVSYNEQFFGPGTRLTVL.

The rearrangement joins TRBV29-1 to TRBJ2-1; 9 nucleotides line up with TRBD2. V shed 0 bases and J 2 bases; nucleotides not matched to a gene: 5. The germline gives CDR1 SQVTM, CDR2 ANQGSEA. The CDR3 totals 16 residues. The CDR3 sequence: CSVEEGRGGTYNEQFF. The CDR3 nucleotides read TGCAGCGTTGAAGAGGGGCGGGGGGGGACCTACAATGAGCAGTTCTTC.